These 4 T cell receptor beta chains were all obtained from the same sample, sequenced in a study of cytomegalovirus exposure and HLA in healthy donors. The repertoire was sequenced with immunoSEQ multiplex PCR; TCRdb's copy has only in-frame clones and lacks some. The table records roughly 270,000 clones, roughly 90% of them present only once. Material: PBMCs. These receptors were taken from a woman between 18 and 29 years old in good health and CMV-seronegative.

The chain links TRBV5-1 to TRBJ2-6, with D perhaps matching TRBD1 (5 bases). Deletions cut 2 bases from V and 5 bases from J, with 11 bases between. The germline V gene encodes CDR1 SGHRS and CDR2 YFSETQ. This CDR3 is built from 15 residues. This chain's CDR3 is CASSLQARRANVLTF. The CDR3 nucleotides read TGCGCCAGCAGCTTACAGGCGAGGAGGGCCAACGTCCTGACTTTC.

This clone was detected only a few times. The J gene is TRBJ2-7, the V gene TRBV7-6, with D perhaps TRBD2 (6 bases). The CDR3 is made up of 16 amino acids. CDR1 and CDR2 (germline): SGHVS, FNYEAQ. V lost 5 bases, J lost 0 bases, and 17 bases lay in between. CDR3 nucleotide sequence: TGTGCCAGCAGCCCAGATCGTGGCGGGGCCTCCTACGAGCAGTACTTC. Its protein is CASSPDRGGASYEQYF.

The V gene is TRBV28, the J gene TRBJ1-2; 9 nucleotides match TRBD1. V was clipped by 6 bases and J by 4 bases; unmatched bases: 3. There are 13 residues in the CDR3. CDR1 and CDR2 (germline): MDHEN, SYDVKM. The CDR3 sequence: CASSEGQGYGYTF. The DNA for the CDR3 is TGTGCCAGCAGCGAGGGACAGGGCTATGGCTACACCTTC.

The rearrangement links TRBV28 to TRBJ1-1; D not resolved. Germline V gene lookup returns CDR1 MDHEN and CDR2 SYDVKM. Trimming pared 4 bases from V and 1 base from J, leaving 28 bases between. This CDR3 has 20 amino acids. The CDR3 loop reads CASSSTGIFGEAQKNTEAFF. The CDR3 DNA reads TGTGCCAGCAGTTCAACGGGGATTTTTGGGGAAGCGCAAAAGAACACTGAAGCTTTCTTT.